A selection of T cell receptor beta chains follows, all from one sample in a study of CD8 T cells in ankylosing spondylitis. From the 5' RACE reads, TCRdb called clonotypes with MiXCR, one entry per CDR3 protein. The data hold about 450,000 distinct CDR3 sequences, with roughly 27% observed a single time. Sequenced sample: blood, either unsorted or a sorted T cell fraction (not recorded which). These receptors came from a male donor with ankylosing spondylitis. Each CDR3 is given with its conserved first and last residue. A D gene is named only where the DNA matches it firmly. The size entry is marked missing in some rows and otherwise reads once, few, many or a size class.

CASSQGMGSNTGELFF TGTGCCAGCAGCCAGGGGATGGGGTCGAACACCGGGGAGCTGTTTTTT - TRBJ2-2 - TRBV4-2
CASSLEGKGDTDTQYF TGCGCCAGCAGCTTGGAAGGAAAAGGAGACACAGATACGCAGTATTTT - TRBJ2-3 few TRBV5-1
CSATGIPLSTGELFF TGCAGTGCTACAGGGATCCCCTTGAGTACCGGGGAGCTGTTTTTT - TRBJ2-2 - TRBV20-1
CSVQQGAHTEAFF TGCAGCGTCCAACAGGGGGCGCACACTGAAGCTTTCTTT TRBD1 TRBJ1-1 few TRBV29-1
CASSPAGTSEGEQYF TGTGCCAGCTCACCCGCCGGGACTAGCGAGGGTGAGCAGTACTTC TRBD2 TRBJ2-7 - TRBV18
CATSGPAGQGSYEQYF TGTGCCACCAGCGGCCCTGCGGGACAGGGATCCTACGAGCAGTACTTC TRBD1 TRBJ2-7 many TRBV15
CSVGSSGANVLTF TGCAGCGTTGGCAGTTCTGGGGCCAACGTCCTGACTTTC - TRBJ2-6 once TRBV29-1
CASSEASGAMNTEAFF TGTGCCAGCAGTGAAGCATCGGGGGCCATGAACACTGAAGCTTTCTTT - TRBJ1-1 - TRBV2
CASSLEGAAFF TGTGCCAGCAGCTTAGAGGGCGCAGCTTTCTTT - TRBJ1-1 - TRBV11-3
CASSPYHSGGAEEQFF TGTGCCAGCAGTCCCTACCACTCAGGGGGGGCGGAGGAGCAGTTCTTC - TRBJ2-1 few TRBV28
CSVDGGWAGELFF TGCAGCGTTGACGGGGGCTGGGCCGGGGAGCTGTTTTTT - TRBJ2-2 - TRBV29-1
CSASWGNNEKLFF TGCAGTGCTAGTTGGGGAAATAATGAAAAACTGTTTTTT - TRBJ1-4 - TRBV20-1
CSAAGTADQPQHF TGCAGTGCGGCCGGGACAGCGGATCAGCCCCAGCATTTT TRBD1 TRBJ1-5 - TRBV20-1
CASSQGLALQETQYF TGTGCCAGCAGCCAAGGACTAGCACTCCAAGAGACCCAGTACTTC TRBD2 TRBJ2-5 many TRBV7-2
CASSPGQATFVNEQFF TGTGCCAGCTCACCAGGACAGGCCACCTTCGTGAATGAGCAGTTCTTC TRBD1 TRBJ2-1 few TRBV18
CASSQSKASWGNEQFF TGCGCCAGCAGCCAGTCGAAGGCCTCCTGGGGGAATGAGCAGTTCTTC - TRBJ2-1 many TRBV5-1
CATSDYRSGADTQYF TGTGCCACCAGTGATTACCGGTCGGGGGCAGATACGCAGTATTTT - TRBJ2-3 - TRBV24-1
CSAREGSLETQYF TGCAGTGCTAGAGAGGGGTCTCTCGAGACCCAGTACTTC - TRBJ2-5 - TRBV20-1
CSVEQGSTDTQYF TGCAGCGTTGAGCAGGGTAGCACAGATACGCAGTATTTT - TRBJ2-3 - TRBV29-1
CATKKDSNTGELFF TGTGCCACAAAGAAGGACTCTAACACCGGGGAGCTGTTTTTT - TRBJ2-2 few TRBV10-3
CATSREDWGEETQYF TGTGCCACCAGCAGAGAAGACTGGGGGGAAGAGACCCAGTACTTC - TRBJ2-5 - TRBV15
CSARLTSGRKLALGNEQFF TGCAGTGCTAGACTTACTAGCGGGAGAAAACTTGCCCTAGGAAATGAGCAGTTCTTC TRBD2 TRBJ2-1 few TRBV20-1
CASSPRQQSNSPLHF TGTGCCAGCAGTCCTAGACAACAGTCTAATTCACCCCTCCACTTT - TRBJ1-6 few TRBV12-3/TRBV12-4
CASSRDRFDNEQFF TGTGCCAGCAGCCGGGACAGGTTCGACAATGAGCAGTTCTTC TRBD1 TRBJ2-1 few TRBV7-2
CASSLGATRGYTF TGTGCCAGCAGCTTAGGGGCAACCCGGGGCTACACCTTC - TRBJ1-2 - TRBV7-2
CASSGILGSPLHF TGTGCCAGCAGCGGGATATTGGGTTCACCCCTCCACTTT - TRBJ1-6 few TRBV3-1
CSARGRLASHNEQFF TGCAGTGCTAGAGGAAGACTAGCGAGCCACAATGAGCAGTTCTTC TRBD2 TRBJ2-1 - TRBV20-1
CAIRTDNTGELFF TGTGCCATCAGGACAGATAACACCGGGGAGCTGTTTTTT - TRBJ2-2 few TRBV10-3
CSATAGTSGRVTSNNEQFF TGCAGTGCTACCGCCGGGACTAGCGGGAGGGTAACTTCGAACAATGAGCAGTTCTTC TRBD2 TRBJ2-1 - TRBV20-1